This T cell receptor (beta chain) was sequenced in a study of OX40 agonist ivuxolimab in advanced cancers. Background on the whole study: Ivuxolimab, which targeted the costimulatory receptor OX40 (CD134), was an agonistic, fully human IgG2 monoclonal antibody. Intravenous ivuxolimab was administered to patients every 2 weeks at six dose levels: 0.01, 0.1, 0.3, 1.5, 3 and 10 mg/kg. Of the roughly 54 patients in dose escalation, around 19 had hepatocellular carcinoma, roughly 15 had melanoma, 9 had renal cell carcinoma and 9 had head and neck cancer. A male proportion of nearly 85% and a mean age of about 60 years, ranging from roughly 23 to 90, were recorded for the dose-escalation cohort. Prior anti-PD-1, anti-PD-L1 or anti-CTLA-4 therapy was permitted, and checkpoint inhibitors had been received by roughly 42% of dose-escalation patients. Partial responses occurred in three dose-escalation patients: two with cutaneous melanoma and one with hepatocellular carcinoma. The point of sequencing TCRbeta in the periphery was to test whether ivuxolimab changed TCR sequence diversity and drove clonal T-cell expansion. The monotherapy dose-escalation portion (N of about 50 patients) of the phase I ivuxolimab trial is reported in the paper. Points the paper makes about the study in general: After ivuxolimab, CD8+ T cells had more expanded clones than CD4+ T cells on average. The antigen specificity of the peripheral T cells that underwent clonal expansion was not determined. At doses from 0.1 to 3.0 mg/kg, clonal expansion was seen in both CD4+ and CD8+ blood T cells between baseline and week 6. Low levels of normalized T-cell clonal expansion were also seen in some patients who did not respond. Partial responders in the 0.1-3.0 mg/kg groups had among the lowest normalized peripheral clonal expansion, especially among CD8+ T cells.

The trial excluded patients who had a history of autoimmune disease or were on systemic immunosuppression. Peripheral blood for TCR sequencing was collected from all dose cohorts at baseline, on cycle 4 day 1, and on cycle 7 day 1. The samples were taken from a phase I, first-in-human, multicenter, open-label dose-escalation trial of ivuxolimab. Adults with locally advanced or metastatic head and neck squamous cell, hepatocellular, melanoma or renal cell carcinoma were enrolled in the trial. Before TCR sequencing, CD4+ T cells and CD8+ T cells from peripheral blood were sorted into separate populations. On this clone itself: Its target antigen remains unknown. No qualities accompany the bases; no much larger clone lies one base away.

To sequence the TCRbeta CDR3 region, genomic DNA was isolated from the sorted cells. TCRbeta CDR3 regions were sequenced using the immunoSEQ Assay. TCRdb retrieved this table from immuneACCESS and kept in-frame rearrangements only. Not all clones are present; in checked studies, unresolved V genes account for under half, and no reason is known for the remainder. This sample holds roughly 93,000 clones; 92% were observed only once. The top ten constitute roughly 0.53% of the sample. At the junction V is shortened by 2 bases and J by 10 bases, with 10 bases in between. From the cysteine up to the phenylalanine, the CDR3 has a length of 12 residues. Kept here is only the CDR3 DNA, which spans 36 bases and is read in frame from base 1. CDR1 WNHNN and CDR2 SYGVQD were looked up in the germline V gene (reference sequence).

The rearrangement combines TRBV10-1 with TRBJ2-3, with the D segment possibly TRBD1 or TRBD2, each aligning over 6 bases. The specimen was CD4+ or CD8+ T cells sorted from blood, collected in a trial of the OX40 agonist ivuxolimab. The origin of this receptor is an adult with an advanced solid tumor such as melanoma, head and neck, liver or kidney cancer. The CDR3 region has the sequence CASSEIGGPQYF. The base sequence is TGCGCCAGCAGTGAGATCGGGGGCCCGCAGTATTTT.